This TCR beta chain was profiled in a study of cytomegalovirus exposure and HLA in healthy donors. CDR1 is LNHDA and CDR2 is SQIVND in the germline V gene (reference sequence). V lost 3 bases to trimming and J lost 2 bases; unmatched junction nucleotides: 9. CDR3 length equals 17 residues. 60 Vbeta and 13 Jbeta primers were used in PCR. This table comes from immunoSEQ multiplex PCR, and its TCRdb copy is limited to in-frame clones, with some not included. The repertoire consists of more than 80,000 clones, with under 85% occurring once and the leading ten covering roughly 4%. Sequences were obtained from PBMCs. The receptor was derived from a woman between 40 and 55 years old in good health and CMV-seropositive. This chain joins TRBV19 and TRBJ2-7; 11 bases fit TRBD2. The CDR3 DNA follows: TGTGCCAGTAGTATGACCGGGACTAGCGGAACCCCCTACGAGCAGTACTTC. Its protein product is CASSMTGTSGTPYEQYF.